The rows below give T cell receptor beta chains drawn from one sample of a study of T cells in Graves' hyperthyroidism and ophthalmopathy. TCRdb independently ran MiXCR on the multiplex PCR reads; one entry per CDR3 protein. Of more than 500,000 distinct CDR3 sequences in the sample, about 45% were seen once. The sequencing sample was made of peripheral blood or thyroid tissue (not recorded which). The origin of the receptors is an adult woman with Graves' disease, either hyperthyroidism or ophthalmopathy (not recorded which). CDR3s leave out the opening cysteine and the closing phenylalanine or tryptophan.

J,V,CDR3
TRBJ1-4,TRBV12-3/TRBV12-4,ASSLGLGNEKLF
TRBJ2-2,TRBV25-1,ASSDLTGPGELF
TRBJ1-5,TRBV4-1,ASSQVSGTQPQH
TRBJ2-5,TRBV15,ATSVRLASVETQY
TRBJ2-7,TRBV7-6,ASSLIREEQY
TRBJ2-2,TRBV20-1,SARELRAPLGGVTGELF
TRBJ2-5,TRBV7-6,ASSKEGSGRETQY
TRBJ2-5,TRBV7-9,ASSQGSLGAETQY
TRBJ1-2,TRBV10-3,AIASSLVSYGYT
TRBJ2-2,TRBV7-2,ASSERRERANTGELF
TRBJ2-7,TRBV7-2,ASSRYFSYEQY
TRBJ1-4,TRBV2,ASRGQGNDAKLF
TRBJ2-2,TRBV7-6,ASSSRAGGTNTGELF
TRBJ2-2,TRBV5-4,ASSLSIGPGELF
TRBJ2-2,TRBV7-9,ASSLVRTNTGELF
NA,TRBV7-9,ASSLTSDEQF
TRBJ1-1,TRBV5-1,ASSSGQALEAF
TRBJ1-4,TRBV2,ASRATGARDEKLF
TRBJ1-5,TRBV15,ATSRVGEGAQH
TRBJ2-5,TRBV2,ASSEAEQETQY
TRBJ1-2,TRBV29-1,SVRTGWYGYT
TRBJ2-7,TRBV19,ASSRGGSSSYEQY
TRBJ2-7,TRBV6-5,ASSFLSGGVSEQY
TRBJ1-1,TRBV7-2,ASSFMNTEAF
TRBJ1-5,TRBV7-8,ASSYVPEREKGEH
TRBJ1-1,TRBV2,ASSGRDSGNTEAF
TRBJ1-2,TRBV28,ATPLTGANRGGYT
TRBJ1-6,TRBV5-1,ASSFGQTVMSNSPLH
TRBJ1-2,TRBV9,ASSTRMVGFYGYT
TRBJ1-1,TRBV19,ASRIRIDGEQF
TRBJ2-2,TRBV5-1,ASSGREIGTGELF
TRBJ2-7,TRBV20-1,SAREPTGGEQY
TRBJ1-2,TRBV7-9,ASSLGAVIYGYT
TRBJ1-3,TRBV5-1,ASSKGNAVNSGNTIY
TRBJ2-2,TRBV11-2,ASSSGSGGLF
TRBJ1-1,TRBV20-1,RIEANTEAF
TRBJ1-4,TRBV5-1,ASSLDRVTNEKLF
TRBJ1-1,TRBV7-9,ASSPNSRGRDTEAF
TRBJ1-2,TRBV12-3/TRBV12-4,ASATIYGYT
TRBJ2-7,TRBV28,ASSWRGSEQY
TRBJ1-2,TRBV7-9,ASRGGQLNYGYT
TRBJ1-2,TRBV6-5,ASQLGDSYGYT
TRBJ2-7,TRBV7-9,ASSPPMLPYEQY